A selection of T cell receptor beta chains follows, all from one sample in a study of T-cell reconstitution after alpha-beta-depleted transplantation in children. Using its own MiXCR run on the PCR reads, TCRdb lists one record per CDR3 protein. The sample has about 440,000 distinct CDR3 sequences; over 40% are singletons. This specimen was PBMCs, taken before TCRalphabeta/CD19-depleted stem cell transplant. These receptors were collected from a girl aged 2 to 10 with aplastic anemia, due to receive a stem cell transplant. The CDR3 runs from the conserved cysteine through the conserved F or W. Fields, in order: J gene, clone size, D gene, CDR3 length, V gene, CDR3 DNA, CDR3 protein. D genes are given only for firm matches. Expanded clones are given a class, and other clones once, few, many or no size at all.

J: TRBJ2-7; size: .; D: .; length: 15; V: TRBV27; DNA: TGTGCCAGCAGTTCCCCAGCAGGCCACCGATACGAGCAGTACTTC; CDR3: CASSSPAGHRYEQYF
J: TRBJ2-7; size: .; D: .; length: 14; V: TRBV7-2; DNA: TGTGCCAGCAGCTTAGTCGGCCCGGCCTACGAGCAGTACTTC; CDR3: CASSLVGPAYEQYF
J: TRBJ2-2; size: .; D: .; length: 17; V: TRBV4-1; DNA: TGCGCCAGCAGCCTTTCTGGATCGTCGCTTAACACCGGGGAGCTGTTTTTT; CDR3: CASSLSGSSLNTGELFF
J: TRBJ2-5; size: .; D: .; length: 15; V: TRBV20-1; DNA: TGCAGTGCTAGAGCGCGGGGCCAGAGAACTGAGACCCAGTACTTC; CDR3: CSARARGQRTETQYF
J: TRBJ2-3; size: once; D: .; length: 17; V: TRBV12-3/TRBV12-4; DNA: TGTGCCAGCAGTTTAGGTTTGACGGCAGCCTACACAGATACGCAGTATTTT; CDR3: CASSLGLTAAYTDTQYF
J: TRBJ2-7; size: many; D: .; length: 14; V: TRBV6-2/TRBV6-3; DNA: TGTGCCAGCAGTTACTCGGCTAGCCTGCACGAGCAGTACTTC; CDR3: CASSYSASLHEQYF
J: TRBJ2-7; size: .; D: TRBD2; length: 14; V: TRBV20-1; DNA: TGCAGTGCTAGACTTACTAGCGGGAGTGACGAGCAGTACTTC; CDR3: CSARLTSGSDEQYF
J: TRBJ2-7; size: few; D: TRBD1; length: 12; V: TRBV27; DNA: TGTGCCAGTTTGACAGGGTGGGACGAGCAGTACTTC; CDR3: CASLTGWDEQYF
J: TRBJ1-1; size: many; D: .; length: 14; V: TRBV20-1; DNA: TGCAGTGCTAGAGATCCCCGCGAAGGGCCTGAAGCTTTCTTT; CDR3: CSARDPREGPEAFF
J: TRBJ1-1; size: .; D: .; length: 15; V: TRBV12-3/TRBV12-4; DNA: TGTGCCAGCAGTTTCCTTGGGCCGAGGGACACTGAAGCTTTCTTT; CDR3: CASSFLGPRDTEAFF
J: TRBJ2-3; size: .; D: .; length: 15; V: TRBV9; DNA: TGTGCCAGCAGCGTAGCCCCCAGATTCACAGATACGCAGTATTTT; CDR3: CASSVAPRFTDTQYF
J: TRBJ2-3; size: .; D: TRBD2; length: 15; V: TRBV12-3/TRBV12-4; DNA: TGTGCCAGCAGGTTACTAGCGGGGGGGGCAGATACGCAGTATTTT; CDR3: CASRLLAGGADTQYF
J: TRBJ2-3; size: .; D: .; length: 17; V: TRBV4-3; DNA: TGCGCCAGCAGCCAAGATCTTTGGGCTAGCGACACAGATACGCAGTATTTT; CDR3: CASSQDLWASDTDTQYF
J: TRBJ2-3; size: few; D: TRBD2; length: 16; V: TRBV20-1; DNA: TGCAGTGCTTTAGGTCGGAGTAGCGGGTTTACAGATACGCAGTATTTT; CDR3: CSALGRSSGFTDTQYF
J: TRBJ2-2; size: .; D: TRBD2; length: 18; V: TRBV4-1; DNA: TGCGCCAGCAGCCAAGAGAGGGGGACTAGCGGGGTCGCCGGGGAGCTGTTTTTT; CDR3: CASSQERGTSGVAGELFF
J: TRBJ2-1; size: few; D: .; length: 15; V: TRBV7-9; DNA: TGTGCCAGCAGCTTATCGGAGGGAGGCCACAATGAGCAGTTCTTC; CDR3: CASSLSEGGHNEQFF
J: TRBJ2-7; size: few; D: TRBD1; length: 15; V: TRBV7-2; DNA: TGTGCCAGCAGCTTAGAGGGACAGCCGTACTACGAGCAGTACTTC; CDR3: CASSLEGQPYYEQYF
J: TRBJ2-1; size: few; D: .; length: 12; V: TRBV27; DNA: TGTGCCAGCACCTCATTCGGCCATGAGCAGTTCTTC; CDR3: CASTSFGHEQFF
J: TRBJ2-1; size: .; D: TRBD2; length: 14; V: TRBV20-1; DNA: TGCAGTGCTGGACTAGCGAGGACCTACAATGAGCAGTTCTTC; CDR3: CSAGLARTYNEQFF
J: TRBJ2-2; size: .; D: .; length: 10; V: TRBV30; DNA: TGTGCCCGGGGGACCGGGGAGCTGTTTTTT; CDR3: CARGTGELFF
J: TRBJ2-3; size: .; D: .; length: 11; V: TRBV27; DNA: TGTGCCAGCAGTATTCGGGGGACGCAGTATTTT; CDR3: CASSIRGTQYF
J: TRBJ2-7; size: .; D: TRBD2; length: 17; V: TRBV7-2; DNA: TGTGCCAGCAGCTTGTTGCTAGCGGGAGGAAAAACCTACGAGCAGTACTTC; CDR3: CASSLLLAGGKTYEQYF
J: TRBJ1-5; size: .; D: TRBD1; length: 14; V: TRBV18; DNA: TGTGCCAGCTCACCACAACAGGGGGAAAAGCCCCAGCATTTT; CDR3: CASSPQQGEKPQHF
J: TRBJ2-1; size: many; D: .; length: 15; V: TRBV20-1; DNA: TGCAGTGCTAGAGCTTGGGGCGTAGGGTTCAATGAGCAGTTCTTC; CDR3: CSARAWGVGFNEQFF
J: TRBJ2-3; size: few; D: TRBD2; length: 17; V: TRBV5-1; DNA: TGCGCCAGCAGCTTGGTGGCCTTGACTAGCGGGAAGGATACGCAGTATTTT; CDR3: CASSLVALTSGKDTQYF
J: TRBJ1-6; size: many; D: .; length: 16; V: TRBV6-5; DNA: TGTGCCAGCAGTTACTCGAGGGAGGGGCGAAATTCACCCCTCCACTTT; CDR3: CASSYSREGRNSPLHF
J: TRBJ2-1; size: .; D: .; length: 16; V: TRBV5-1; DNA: TGCGCCAGCAGCTCCCTACAGGGCTCAACCTACAATGAGCAGTTCTTC; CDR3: CASSSLQGSTYNEQFF
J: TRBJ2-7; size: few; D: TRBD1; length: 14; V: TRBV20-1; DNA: TGCAGTGCTAGAGGTAGACAGGGGGCGTGGGAGCAGTACTTC; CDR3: CSARGRQGAWEQYF
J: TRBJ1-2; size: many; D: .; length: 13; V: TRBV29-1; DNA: TGCAGCGTCCCCCTTTCGGGGGAGGGTGGCTACACCTTC; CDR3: CSVPLSGEGGYTF
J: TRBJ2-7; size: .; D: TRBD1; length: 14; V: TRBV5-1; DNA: TGCGCCAGCAGCTTGGGGGGACAGAACTACGAGCAGTACTTC; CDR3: CASSLGGQNYEQYF
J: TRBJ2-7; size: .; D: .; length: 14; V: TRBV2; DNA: TGTGCCAGCAGTGAAGCTGAGACAATCTACGAGCAGTACTTC; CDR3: CASSEAETIYEQYF
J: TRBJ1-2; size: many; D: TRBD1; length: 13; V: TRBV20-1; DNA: TGCAGTGCTCCGAACAGGGGGACCTATGGCTACACCTTC; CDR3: CSAPNRGTYGYTF
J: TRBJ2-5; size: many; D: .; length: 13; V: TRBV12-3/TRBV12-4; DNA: TGTGCTAGCAGCTTAGGACAAAAAGAGACCCAGTACTTC; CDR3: CASSLGQKETQYF
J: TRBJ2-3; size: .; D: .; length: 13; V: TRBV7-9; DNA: TGTGCCGTAACAGGAAGTAGCACAGATACGCAGTATTTT; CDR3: CAVTGSSTDTQYF